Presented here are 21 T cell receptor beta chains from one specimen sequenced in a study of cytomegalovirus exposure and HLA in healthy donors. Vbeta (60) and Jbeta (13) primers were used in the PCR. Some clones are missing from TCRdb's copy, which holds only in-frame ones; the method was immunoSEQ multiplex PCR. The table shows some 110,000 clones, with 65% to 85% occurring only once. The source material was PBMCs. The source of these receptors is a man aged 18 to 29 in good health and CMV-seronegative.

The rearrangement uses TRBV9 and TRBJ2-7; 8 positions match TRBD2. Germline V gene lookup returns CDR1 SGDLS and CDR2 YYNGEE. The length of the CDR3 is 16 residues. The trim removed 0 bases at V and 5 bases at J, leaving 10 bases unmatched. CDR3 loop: CASSVGFRSGSHEQYF. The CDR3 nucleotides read TGTGCCAGCAGCGTAGGCTTTCGGAGCGGGAGCCACGAGCAGTACTTC.

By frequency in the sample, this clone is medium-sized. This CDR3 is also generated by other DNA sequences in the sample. The CDR3 nucleotides read TGTGCCTGGAGTTTCGGTGACTCTGGAAACACCATATATTTT. Its protein is CAWSFGDSGNTIYF. The chain uses TRBV30 and TRBJ1-3; D is uncertain. Germline CDR1 and CDR2: GTSNPN and SVGIG (reference sequence). The V end lost 2 bases, the J end lost 0 bases, and 8 bases lay between the germline ends. The CDR3 has 14 residues.

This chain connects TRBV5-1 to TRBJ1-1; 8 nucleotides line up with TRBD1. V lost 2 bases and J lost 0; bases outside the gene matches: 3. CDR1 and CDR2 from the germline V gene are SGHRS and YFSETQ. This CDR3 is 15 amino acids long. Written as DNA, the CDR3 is TGCGCCAGCAGCTTAGGACAGGGCTTGAACACTGAAGCTTTCTTT. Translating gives CASSLGQGLNTEAFF.

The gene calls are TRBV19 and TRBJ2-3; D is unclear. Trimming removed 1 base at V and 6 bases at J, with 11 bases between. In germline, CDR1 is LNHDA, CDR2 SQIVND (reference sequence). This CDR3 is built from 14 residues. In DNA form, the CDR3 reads TGTGCCAGTAGTATAGTTCCTTTCGTGGATACGCAGTATTTT. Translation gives CASSIVPFVDTQYF. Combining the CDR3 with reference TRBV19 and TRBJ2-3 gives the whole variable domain DGGITQSPKYLFRKEGQNVTLSCEQNLNHDAMYWYRQDPGQGLRLIYYSQIVNDFQKGDIAEGYSVSREKKESFPLTVTSAQKNPTAFYLCASSIVPFVDTQYFGPGTRLTVL.

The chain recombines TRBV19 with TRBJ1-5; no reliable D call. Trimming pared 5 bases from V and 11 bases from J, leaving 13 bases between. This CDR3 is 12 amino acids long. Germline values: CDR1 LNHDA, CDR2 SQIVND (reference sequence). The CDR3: CASSSSGASQHF. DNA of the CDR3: TGTGCCAGTAGTTCTTCGGGAGCGTCCCAGCATTTT.

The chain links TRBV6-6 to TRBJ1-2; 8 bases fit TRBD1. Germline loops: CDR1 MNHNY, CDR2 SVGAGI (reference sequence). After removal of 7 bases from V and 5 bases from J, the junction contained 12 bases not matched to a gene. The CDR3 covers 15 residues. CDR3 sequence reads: CASTPPGQGSYGYTF. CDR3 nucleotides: TGTGCCAGCACCCCACCTGGACAGGGCAGTTATGGCTACACCTTC.

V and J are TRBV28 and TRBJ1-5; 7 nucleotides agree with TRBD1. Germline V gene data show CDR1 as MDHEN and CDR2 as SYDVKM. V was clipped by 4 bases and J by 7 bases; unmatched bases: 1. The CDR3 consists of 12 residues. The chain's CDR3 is CASSSQGQPQHF. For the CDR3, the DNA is TGTGCCAGCAGTTCACAGGGGCAGCCCCAGCATTTT.

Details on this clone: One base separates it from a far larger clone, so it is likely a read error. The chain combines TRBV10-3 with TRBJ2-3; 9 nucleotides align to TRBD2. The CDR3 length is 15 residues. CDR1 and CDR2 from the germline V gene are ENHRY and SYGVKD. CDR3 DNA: TGTGCCAGCAGTGACACTAGCGGGAGCACAGATACGCAGTATTTT. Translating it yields CASSDTSGSTDTQYF.

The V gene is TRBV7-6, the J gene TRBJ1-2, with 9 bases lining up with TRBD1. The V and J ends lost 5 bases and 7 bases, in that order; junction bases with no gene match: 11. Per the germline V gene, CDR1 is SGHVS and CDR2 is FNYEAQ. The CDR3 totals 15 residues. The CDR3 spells CASSARDRALGGYTF. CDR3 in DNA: TGTGCCAGCAGCGCCAGGGACAGGGCACTGGGTGGCTACACCTTC.

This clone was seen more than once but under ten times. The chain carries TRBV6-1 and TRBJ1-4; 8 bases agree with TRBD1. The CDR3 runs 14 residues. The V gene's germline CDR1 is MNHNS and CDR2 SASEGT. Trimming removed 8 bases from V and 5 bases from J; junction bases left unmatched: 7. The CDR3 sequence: CASGGAGGNEKLFF. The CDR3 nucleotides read TGTGCCAGCGGAGGGGCAGGGGGCAATGAAAAACTGTTTTTT.

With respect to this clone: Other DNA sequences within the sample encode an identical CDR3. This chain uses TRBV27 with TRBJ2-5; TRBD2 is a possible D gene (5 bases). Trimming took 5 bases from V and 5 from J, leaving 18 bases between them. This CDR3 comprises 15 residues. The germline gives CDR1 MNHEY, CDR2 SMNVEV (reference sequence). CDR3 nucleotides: TGTGCCAGCAGTACAATGACGGGCCCGGGGGAGACCCAGTACTTC. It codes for CASSTMTGPGETQYF.

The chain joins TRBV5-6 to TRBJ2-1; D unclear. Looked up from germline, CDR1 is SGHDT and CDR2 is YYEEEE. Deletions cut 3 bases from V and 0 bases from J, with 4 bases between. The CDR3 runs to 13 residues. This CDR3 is CASSSGSYNEQFF. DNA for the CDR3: TGTGCCAGCAGCTCAGGCTCCTACAATGAGCAGTTCTTC.

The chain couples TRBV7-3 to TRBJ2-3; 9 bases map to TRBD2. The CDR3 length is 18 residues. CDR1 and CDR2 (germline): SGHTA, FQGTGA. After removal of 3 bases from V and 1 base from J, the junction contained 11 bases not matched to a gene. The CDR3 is CASSLAGGPGKGTDTQYF. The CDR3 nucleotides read TGTGCCAGCAGCTTGGCGGGAGGGCCGGGTAAGGGCACAGATACGCAGTATTTT.

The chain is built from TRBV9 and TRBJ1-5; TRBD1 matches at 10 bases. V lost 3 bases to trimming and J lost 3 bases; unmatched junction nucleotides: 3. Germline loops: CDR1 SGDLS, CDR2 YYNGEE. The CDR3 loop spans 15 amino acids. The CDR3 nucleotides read TGTGCCAGCAGCGCGGACAGGGGGGTCAATCAGCCCCAGCATTTT. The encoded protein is CASSADRGVNQPQHF.

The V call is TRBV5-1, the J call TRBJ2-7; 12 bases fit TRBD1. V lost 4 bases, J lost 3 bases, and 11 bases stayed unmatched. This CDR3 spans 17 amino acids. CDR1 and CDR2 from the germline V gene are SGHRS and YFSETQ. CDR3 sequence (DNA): TGCGCCAGCAGCGTCACCGGGACAGGGGGCTTCGACTACGAGCAGTACTTC. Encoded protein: CASSVTGTGGFDYEQYF.

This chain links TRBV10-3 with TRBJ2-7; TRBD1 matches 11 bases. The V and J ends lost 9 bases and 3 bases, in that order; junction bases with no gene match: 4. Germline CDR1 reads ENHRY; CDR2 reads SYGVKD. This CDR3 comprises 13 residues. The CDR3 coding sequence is TGTGCCATTTGGGGACAGGGGGACTACGAGCAGTACTTC. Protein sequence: CAIWGQGDYEQYF.

The CDR3 loop reads CASSLEAGTHSNQPQHF. The DNA of the CDR3 is TGTGCCAGCAGCTTAGAGGCAGGGACACATAGCAATCAGCCCCAGCATTTT. The rearrangement joins TRBV7-6 to TRBJ1-5; possible D gene TRBD1, 6 bases. The CDR3 totals 17 residues. V dropped 1 base and J dropped 0 bases, with 13 bases sitting between them. Per the germline V gene, CDR1 is SGHVS and CDR2 is FNYEAQ.

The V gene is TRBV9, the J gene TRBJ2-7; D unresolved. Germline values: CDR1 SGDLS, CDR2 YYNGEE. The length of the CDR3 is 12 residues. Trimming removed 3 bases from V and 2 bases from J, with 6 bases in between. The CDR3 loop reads CASSGHTYEQYF. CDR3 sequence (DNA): TGTGCCAGCAGCGGACACACCTACGAGCAGTACTTC.

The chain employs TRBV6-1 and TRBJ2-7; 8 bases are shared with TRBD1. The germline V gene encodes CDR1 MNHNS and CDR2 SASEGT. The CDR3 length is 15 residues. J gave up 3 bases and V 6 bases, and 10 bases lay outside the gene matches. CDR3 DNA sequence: TGTGCCAGCAGACTCATTCAGGGGGCCCTCTACGAGCAGTACTTC. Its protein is CASRLIQGALYEQYF.

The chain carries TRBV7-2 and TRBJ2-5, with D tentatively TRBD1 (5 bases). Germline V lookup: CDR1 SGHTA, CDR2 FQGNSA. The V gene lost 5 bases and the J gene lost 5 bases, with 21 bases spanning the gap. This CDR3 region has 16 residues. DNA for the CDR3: TGTGCCAGCAGCCCCACCGGGCCCAGGGCGTGGGAGACCCAGTACTTC. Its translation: CASSPTGPRAWETQYF.

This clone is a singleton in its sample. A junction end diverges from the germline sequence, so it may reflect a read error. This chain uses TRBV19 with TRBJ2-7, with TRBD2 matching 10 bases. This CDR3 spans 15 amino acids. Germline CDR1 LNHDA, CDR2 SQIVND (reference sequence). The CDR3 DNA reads TGTGCCAGTACCGTTCTAGCGGGAGCCTCCCACGAGCAGTACTTC. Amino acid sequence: CASTVLAGASHEQYF.